These 5 T cell receptor beta chains came from one sample sequenced in a study of T cell repertoires in cytomegalovirus infection. TCRdb re-called the reads through MiXCR, storing one row per CDR3 protein. Of about 260,000 distinct CDR3 sequences listed, approximately 13% were seen once; the top ten hold around 8.7%. The material sequenced was PBMCs. The receptors here all came from a human donor in good health (CMV status not recorded). Some clones in this sample may be carry-over from other donors' samples.

The CDR3 reads CASAEDIRSPLHF. Here the CDR3 DNA reads TGTGCCAGCGCTGAAGACATACGGTCACCCCTCCACTTT. The rearrangement joins TRBV7-6 to TRBJ1-6; unclear D gene. The CDR3 has 13 residues. The germline V and J ends were trimmed by 8 bases and 10 bases, with 15 bases remaining between them. Germline CDR1 SGHVS, CDR2 FNYEAQ.

The genes are TRBV20-1 and TRBJ2-3, with unresolved D. Trimming pared 5 bases from V and 4 bases from J, leaving 10 bases between. This CDR3 has 12 amino acids. Germline loops: CDR1 DFQATT, CDR2 SNEGSKA (reference sequence). In nucleotides, the CDR3 is TGCAGTGCTCCTCGAGGTTCAGATACGCAGTATTTT. Translation: CSAPRGSDTQYF.

This chain connects TRBV15 to TRBJ2-1; TRBD2 matches at 8 bases. This CDR3 has 16 amino acids. CDR1 and CDR2 from the germline V gene are LNHNV and YYDKDF (reference sequence). V lost 3 bases and J lost 9; bases outside the gene matches: 13. CDR3 in amino acids: CATSSLFEGLVAEQFF. As DNA, the CDR3 is TGTGCCACCAGCAGCCTTTTTGAGGGACTAGTGGCTGAGCAGTTCTTC. The whole variable domain, filled in from reference TRBV15 and TRBJ2-1, reads DAMVIQNPRYQVTQFGKPVTLSCSQTLNHNVMYWYQQKSSQAPKLLFHYYDKDFNNEADTPDNFQSRRPNTSFCFLDIRSPGLGDTAMYLCATSSLFEGLVAEQFFGPGTRLTVL.

At least ten counts were recorded for this clonotype. This rearrangement joins TRBV12-3 or TRBV12-4 to TRBJ2-7; 7 nucleotides align to TRBD1. V trimming: 5 bases; J trimming: 6 bases; junction bases outside the gene matches: 10. CDR3 size: 14 residues. This CDR3 reads CASSPTTGITEQYF. The CDR3 region has the DNA TGTGCCAGCAGTCCGACGACAGGGATTACCGAGCAGTACTTC.

This clonotype was counted only a few times. The chain carries TRBV5-6 and TRBJ1-1; 7 bases are a match to TRBD1. V lost 5 bases, J lost 3 bases, and 7 bases stayed unmatched. CDR3 length: 14 amino acids. Germline lookup yields CDR1 SGHDT and CDR2 YYEEEE. The CDR3 loop reads CASRGIGQDTEAFF. The CDR3 bases are TGTGCCAGCAGGGGAATCGGACAGGACACTGAAGCTTTCTTT.